This record concerns one TCR beta chain sequence. Antigen: not known. Preparation of the TCRbeta library was carried out with unique molecular identifiers. TCRdb re-analysed the PCR reads in MiXCR, keeping a single row per CDR3 protein. In the table there are about 580,000 distinct CDR3 sequences, 23% of which are singletons. This CDR3 region has 15 residues. The germline V gene encodes CDR1 SGHDT and CDR2 YYEEEE. Trimming pared 1 base from V and 4 bases from J, leaving 14 bases between. The sample comes from a study of T-cell reconstitution after alpha-beta-depleted transplantation in children. Whole-study results and caveats: Diversity of TCRbeta at day 60 was high in some patients, arising from surviving recipient T cells and thymic progenitors.

The sequencing here drew on PBMCs, mostly from graft donor cells, taken 360 days after TCRalphabeta/CD19-depleted stem cell transplant. The sequence derives from a boy younger than two who had a stem cell transplant for acute myeloid leukemia, so the T cells may come from the graft donor. The chain is built from TRBV5-6 and TRBJ1-1; D is ambiguous. For the CDR3, the DNA is TGTGCCAGCAGCTTGTGGGTCGCGTTGAGCACTGAAGCTTTCTTT. The encoded protein is CASSLWVALSTEAFF.